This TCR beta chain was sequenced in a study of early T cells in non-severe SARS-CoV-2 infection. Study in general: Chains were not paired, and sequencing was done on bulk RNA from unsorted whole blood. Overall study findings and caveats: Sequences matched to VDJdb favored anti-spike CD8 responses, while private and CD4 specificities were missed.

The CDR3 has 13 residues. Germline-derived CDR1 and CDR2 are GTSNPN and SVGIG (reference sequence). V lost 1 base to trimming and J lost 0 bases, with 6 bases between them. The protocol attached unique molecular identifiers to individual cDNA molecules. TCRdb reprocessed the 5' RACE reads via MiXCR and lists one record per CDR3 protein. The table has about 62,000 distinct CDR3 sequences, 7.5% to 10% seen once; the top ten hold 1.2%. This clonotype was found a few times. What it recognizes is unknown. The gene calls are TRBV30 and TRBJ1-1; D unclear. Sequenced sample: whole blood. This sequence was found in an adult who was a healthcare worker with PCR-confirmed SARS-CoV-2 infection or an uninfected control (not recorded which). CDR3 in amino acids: CAWSADLNTEAFF. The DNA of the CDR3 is TGTGCCTGGAGTGCGGACCTGAACACTGAAGCTTTCTTT.